The 16 T cell receptor beta chains in this list originate from one sample, sequenced in a study of CD8+ T cells in alopecia areata. RNA extraction was followed by reverse transcription into cDNA, which acted as the sequencing template. The assay was immunoSEQ multiplex PCR, and TCRdb's table has in-frame clones only and misses some. Of roughly 120,000 clones in the sample, around 58% were seen once. The treatment was: oral pan-JAK inhibitor, 5-10 mg twice daily. Sequencing used CD8+ T cells sorted from blood, obtained at week 4, from a patient treated with tofacitinib. The receptors come from a human donor with alopecia areata.

The rearrangement uses TRBV29-1 and TRBJ2-7; either TRBD1 or TRBD2 may fit D (5 bases each). Trimming shortened V by 6 bases and J by 2 bases, and 14 bases separated the two germline ends. Germline CDR1 reads SQVTM; CDR2 reads ANQGSEA. The CDR3 has 13 amino acids. In DNA, the CDR3 is TGCAGCGTCGATCGGGACGGCACCTACGAGCAGTACTTC. Translation gives CSVDRDGTYEQYF.

This rearrangement joins TRBV27 to TRBJ1-5; maybe TRBD1 (5 bases). The V and J ends lost 8 bases and 2 bases respectively, with 13 bases between them. CDR1 MNHEY and CDR2 SMNVEV come from the germline V gene (reference sequence). This CDR3 is built from 14 residues. The CDR3 DNA sequence: TGTGCCAGCGCCCAGCAGGGACGCAATCAGCCCCAGCATTTT. Encoded protein: CASAQQGRNQPQHF.

This chain joins TRBV13 and TRBJ2-5, with TRBD1 as a possible D gene (5 bases). The CDR3 loop spans 14 amino acids. From germline, CDR1 is PRHDT and CDR2 FYEKMQ (reference sequence). V lost 4 bases and J 5 bases, leaving 14 bases between the germline ends. The CDR3 here is CASSSPRARETQYF. CDR3 nucleotides: TGTGCCAGCAGCTCCCCCAGGGCGCGGGAGACCCAGTACTTC.

This clone was seen more than once but under ten times. This rearrangement joins TRBV13 to TRBJ2-7; the D gene could be TRBD1 or TRBD2 (5 bases each). The CDR3 consists of 14 residues. Germline lookup yields CDR1 PRHDT and CDR2 FYEKMQ (reference sequence). V dropped 3 bases and J dropped 4 bases, with 13 bases sitting between them. CDR3 residues: CASSFLVGGYEQYF. The CDR3 DNA reads as TGTGCCAGCAGCTTTCTCGTTGGGGGTTACGAGCAGTACTTC. Looking up the rest from reference TRBV13 and TRBJ2-7 gives the full variable domain: AAGVIQSPRHLIKEKRETATLKCYPIPRHDTVYWYQQGPGQDPQFLISFYEKMQSDKGSIPDRFSAQQFSDYHSELNMSSLELGDSALYFCASSFLVGGYEQYFGPGTRLTVT.

The chain combines TRBV7-2 with TRBJ1-1; D is undetermined. The CDR3 contains 12 residues. Germline V lookup: CDR1 SGHTA, CDR2 FQGNSA. V lost 2 bases and J 7 bases, leaving 8 bases between the germline ends. The CDR3 loop reads CASSLKGNEAFF. CDR3 sequence (DNA): TGTGCCAGCAGCTTAAAAGGGAATGAAGCTTTCTTT.

The gene calls are TRBV5-6 and TRBJ1-1, with D uncertain. This CDR3 contains 13 residues. Trimming removed 4 bases at V and 5 bases at J, with 12 bases between. The germline V gene encodes CDR1 SGHDT and CDR2 YYEEEE. The CDR3 DNA sequence: TGTGCCAGCAGCCGGACGGGTCTGACTGAAGCTTTCTTT. Residues: CASSRTGLTEAFF.

This clone has just a few counts. This rearrangement joins TRBV28 to TRBJ2-7; D uncertain. The CDR3 extends over 13 amino acids. CDR1 and CDR2 from the germline V gene are MDHEN and SYDVKM. V was trimmed by 8 bases and J by 0 bases, leaving 11 bases between them. CDR3 DNA: TGTGCCAGCGGTGGCATAAGCTCCTACGAGCAGTACTTC. Translating gives CASGGISSYEQYF.

This rearrangement joins TRBV7-9 to TRBJ2-7; no clear D. Germline loops: CDR1 SEHNR, CDR2 FQNEAQ (reference sequence). The CDR3 loop spans 14 amino acids. V was clipped by 4 bases and J by 10 bases, with 20 bases between them. The CDR3 loop is CASSSQPSFEAQYF. CDR3 coding DNA: TGTGCCAGCAGCTCCCAGCCCAGTTTTGAGGCCCAGTACTTC.

This clone appeared a few times. The genes are TRBV29-1 and TRBJ1-2, with 8 bases fitting TRBD1. Per germline, CDR1 SQVTM and CDR2 ANQGSEA. The ends lost 5 bases at V and 1 base at J; junction bases unmatched: 3. CDR3 length: 13 residues. The CDR3 sequence: CSVTGGDNYGYTF. CDR3 coding DNA: TGCAGCGTTACAGGGGGTGATAACTATGGCTACACCTTC.

The rearrangement uses TRBV29-1 and TRBJ2-7; 9 nucleotides align to TRBD1. This CDR3 comprises 12 residues. Germline CDR1 is SQVTM and CDR2 is ANQGSEA. The junction had 4 bases not matched to a gene; V was cut back by 7 bases and J by 3 bases. CDR3 DNA: TGCAGCGGCGGGACAGGGAGCTACGAGCAGTACTTC. This translates into CSGGTGSYEQYF.

This chain joins TRBV15 and TRBJ2-3; D is perhaps TRBD1 (5 bases). Between the trimmed V and J ends, which lost 1 base and 2 bases, there was a span of 10 bases. The germline gives CDR1 LNHNV, CDR2 YYDKDF (reference sequence). The CDR3 totals 15 residues. CDR3 protein: CATSRGRGATDTQYF. The DNA for the CDR3 is TGTGCCACCAGCAGAGGAAGGGGCGCCACAGATACGCAGTATTTT.

This clone was seen only a few times. The chain uses TRBV30 and TRBJ2-3; D might be TRBD1 or TRBD2, each matching 6 bases. This CDR3 is built from 15 residues. Germline CDR1 is GTSNPN and CDR2 is SVGIG (reference sequence). V lost 4 bases and J 2 bases, leaving 16 bases between the germline ends. For the CDR3, the DNA is TGTGCCTGGAAAGAGGCCAGGGGACTCACAGATACGCAGTATTTT. Its protein product is CAWKEARGLTDTQYF.

The rearrangement joins TRBV7-8 to TRBJ1-1, with D possibly being TRBD1 (6 bases). V was pared by 5 bases and J by 0 bases, with 10 bases between. Germline assignment: CDR1 SGHVS and CDR2 FQNEAQ. The CDR3 covers 14 residues. The CDR3 protein is CASSKGQMNTEAFF. DNA of the CDR3: TGTGCCAGCAGCAAAGGACAGATGAACACTGAAGCTTTCTTT.

This chain joins TRBV30 and TRBJ1-2, with 8 positions matching TRBD1. CDR1 is GTSNPN and CDR2 is SVGIG in the germline V gene (reference sequence). The CDR3 length is 14 residues. J gave up 4 bases and V 0 bases, and 4 bases lay outside the gene matches. In DNA, the CDR3 is TGTGCCTGGAGTGTTTTCGGGACAGGCTATGGCTACACCTTC. It codes for CAWSVFGTGYGYTF.

The chain has TRBV15 and TRBJ2-1; unclear D gene. This CDR3 is 13 amino acids long. Germline V gives CDR1 LNHNV, CDR2 YYDKDF (reference sequence). V was pared by 0 bases and J by 6 bases, with 6 bases between. In DNA, the CDR3 is TGTGCCACCAGCAGAGATGTCGGCAATGAGCAGTTCTTC. It is translated as CATSRDVGNEQFF.

This clone was seen a handful of times. The chain joins TRBV4-2 to TRBJ2-7; 9 bases align to TRBD1. Germline V lookup: CDR1 LGHNA, CDR2 YNFKEQ. With 0 bases clipped from V and 3 bases from J, the junction kept 9 bases outside the gene matches. The CDR3 runs 17 residues. The CDR3 is CASSQEPLGQGGYEQYF. The CDR3 DNA is TGTGCCAGCAGCCAAGAGCCACTGGGACAGGGCGGCTACGAGCAGTACTTC.